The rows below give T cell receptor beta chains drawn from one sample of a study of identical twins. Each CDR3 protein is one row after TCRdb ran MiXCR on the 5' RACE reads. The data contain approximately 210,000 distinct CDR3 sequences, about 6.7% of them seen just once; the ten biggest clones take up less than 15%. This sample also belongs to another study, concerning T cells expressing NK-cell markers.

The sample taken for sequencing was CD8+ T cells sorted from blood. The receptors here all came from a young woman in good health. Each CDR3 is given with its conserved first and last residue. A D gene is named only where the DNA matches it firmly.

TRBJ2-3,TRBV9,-,CASSVAASAPSTDTQYF
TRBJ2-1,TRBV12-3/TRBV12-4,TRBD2,CATLGGSPERRNEQFF
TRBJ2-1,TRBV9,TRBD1,CASSVVGQGYNEQFF
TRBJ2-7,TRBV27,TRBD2,CASSSLLAGGYEQYF
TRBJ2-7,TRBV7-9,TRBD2,CASTQSPASGGEQYF
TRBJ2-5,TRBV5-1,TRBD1,CASSLQDRREETQYF
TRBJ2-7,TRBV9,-,CASNSEGNPSYEQYF
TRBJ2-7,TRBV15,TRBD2,CATSHIKFQRENGEQYF
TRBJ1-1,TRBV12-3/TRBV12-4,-,CASSWGTPGGTEAFF
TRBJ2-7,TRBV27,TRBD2,CASSPRAGTYEQYF
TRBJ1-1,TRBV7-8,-,CASSIRDYPPEAFF
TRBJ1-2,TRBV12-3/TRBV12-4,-,CASSLGTIGTPLGYTF
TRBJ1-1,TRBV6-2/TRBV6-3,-,CASSYWSGGNTEAFF
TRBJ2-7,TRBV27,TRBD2,CATSSGGYEQYF
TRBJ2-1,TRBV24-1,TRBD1,CATSDRDRGYNEQFF
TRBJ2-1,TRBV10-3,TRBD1,CAISRTGAGYNEQFF
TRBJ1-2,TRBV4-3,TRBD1,CASSQDLTGNYGYTF
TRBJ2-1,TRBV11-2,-,CASSLGQSSYNEQFF
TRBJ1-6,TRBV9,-,CASSHSRSSYNSPLHF
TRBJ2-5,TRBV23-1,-,CASSPRKETQYF
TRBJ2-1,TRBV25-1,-,CASGPGIRGTEQFF
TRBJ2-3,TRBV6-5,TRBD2,CASSSPGLAGTSTDTQYF
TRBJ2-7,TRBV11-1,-,CASSPGRGHYEQYF
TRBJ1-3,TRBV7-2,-,CASSFNTGNTIYF
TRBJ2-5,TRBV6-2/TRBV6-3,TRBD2,CASSYSTLAGGETQYF
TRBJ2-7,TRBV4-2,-,CASSQDVPPSSYEQYF
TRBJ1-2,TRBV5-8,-,CASSFDKRGYGYTF
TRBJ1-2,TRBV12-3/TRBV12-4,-,CASSLGLGNGYTF
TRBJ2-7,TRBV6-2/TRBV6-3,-,CASSSPDSGSEQYF
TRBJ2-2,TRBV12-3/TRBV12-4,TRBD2,CASTIGLAGRTGELFF
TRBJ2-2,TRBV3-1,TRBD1,CASSPNWDRGHSGELFF
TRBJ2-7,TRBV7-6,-,CASSLADRSYEQYF